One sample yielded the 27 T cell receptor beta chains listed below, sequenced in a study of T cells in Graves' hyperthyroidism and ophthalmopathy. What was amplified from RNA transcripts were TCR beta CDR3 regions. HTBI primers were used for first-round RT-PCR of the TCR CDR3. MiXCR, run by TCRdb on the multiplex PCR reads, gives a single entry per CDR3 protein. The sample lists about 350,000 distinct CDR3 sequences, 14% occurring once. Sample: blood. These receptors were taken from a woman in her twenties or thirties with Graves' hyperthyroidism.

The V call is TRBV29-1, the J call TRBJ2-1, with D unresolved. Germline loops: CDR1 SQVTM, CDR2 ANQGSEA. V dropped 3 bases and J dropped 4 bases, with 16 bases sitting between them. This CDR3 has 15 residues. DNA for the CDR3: TGCAGCGTTGAGGAAAGGCTAAATATTTACAATGAGCAGTTCTTC. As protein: CSVEERLNIYNEQFF.

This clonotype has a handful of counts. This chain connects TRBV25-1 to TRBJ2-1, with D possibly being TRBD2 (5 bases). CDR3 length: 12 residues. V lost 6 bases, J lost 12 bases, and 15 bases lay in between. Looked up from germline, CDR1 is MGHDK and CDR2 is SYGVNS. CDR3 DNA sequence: TGTGCCAGCAGCAGCGGACCTTCTGGGCAGTTCTTC. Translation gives CASSSGPSGQFF.

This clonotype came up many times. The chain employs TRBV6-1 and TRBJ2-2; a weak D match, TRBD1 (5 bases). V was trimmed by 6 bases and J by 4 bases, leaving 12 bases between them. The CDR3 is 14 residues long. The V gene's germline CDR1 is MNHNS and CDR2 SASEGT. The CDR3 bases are TGTGCCAGCAGCTGGACACCCCTCACCGGGGAGCTGTTTTTT. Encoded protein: CASSWTPLTGELFF.

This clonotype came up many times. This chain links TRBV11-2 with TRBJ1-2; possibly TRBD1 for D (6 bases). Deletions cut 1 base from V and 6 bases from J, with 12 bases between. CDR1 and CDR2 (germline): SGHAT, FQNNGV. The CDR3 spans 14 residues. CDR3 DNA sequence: TGTGCCAGCAGCTTAGGGGCGGGGGCGGATGGCTACACCTTC. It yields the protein CASSLGAGADGYTF.

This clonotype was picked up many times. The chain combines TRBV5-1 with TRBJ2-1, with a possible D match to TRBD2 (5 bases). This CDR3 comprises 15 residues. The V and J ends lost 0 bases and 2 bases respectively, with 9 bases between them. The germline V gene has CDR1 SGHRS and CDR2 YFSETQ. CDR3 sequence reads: CASSLATRPYNEQFF. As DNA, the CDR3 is TGCGCCAGCAGCTTGGCCACTAGGCCCTACAATGAGCAGTTCTTC.

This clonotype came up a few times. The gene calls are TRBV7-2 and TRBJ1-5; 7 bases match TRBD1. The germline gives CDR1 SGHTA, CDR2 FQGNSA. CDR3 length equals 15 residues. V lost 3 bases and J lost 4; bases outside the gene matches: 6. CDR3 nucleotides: TGTGCCAGCAGCTTGGACAGGATTGGGAATCAGCCCCAGCATTTT. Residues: CASSLDRIGNQPQHF.

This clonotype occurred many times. The CDR3 here is CASNRRTNEKLFF. The CDR3 DNA sequence: TGTGCCAGCAACCGGAGGACTAATGAAAAACTGTTTTTT. This chain uses TRBV6-1 with TRBJ1-4; D call uncertain. This CDR3 has 13 residues. Trimming removed 7 bases from V and 2 bases from J, with 8 bases in between. CDR1 is MNHNS and CDR2 is SASEGT in the germline V gene.

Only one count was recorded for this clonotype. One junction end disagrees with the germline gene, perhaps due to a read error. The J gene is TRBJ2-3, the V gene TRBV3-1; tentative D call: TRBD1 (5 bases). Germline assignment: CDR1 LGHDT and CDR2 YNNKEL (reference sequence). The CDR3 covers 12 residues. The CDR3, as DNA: TGTGCCAGCAGTTACAGGAGCTATACGCGGTATTTT. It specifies CASSYRSYTRYF.

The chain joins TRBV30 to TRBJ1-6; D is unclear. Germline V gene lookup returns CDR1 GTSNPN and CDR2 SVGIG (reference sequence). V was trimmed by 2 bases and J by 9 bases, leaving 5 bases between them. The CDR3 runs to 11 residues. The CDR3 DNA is TGTGCCTGGAGTCTCAGTTCACCCCTCCACTTT. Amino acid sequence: CAWSLSSPLHF.

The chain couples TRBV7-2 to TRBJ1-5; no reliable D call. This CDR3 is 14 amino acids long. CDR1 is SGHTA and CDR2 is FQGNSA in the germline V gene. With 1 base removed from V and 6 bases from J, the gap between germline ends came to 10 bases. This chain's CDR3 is CASSLDRGRQPQHF. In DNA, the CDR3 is TGTGCCAGCAGCTTAGATCGGGGTCGTCAGCCCCAGCATTTT.

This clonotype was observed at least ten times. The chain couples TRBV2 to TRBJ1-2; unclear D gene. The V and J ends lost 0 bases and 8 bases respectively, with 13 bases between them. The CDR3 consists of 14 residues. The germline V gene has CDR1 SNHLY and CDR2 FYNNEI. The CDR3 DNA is TGTGCCAGCAGTGAAGCGCACGGGGTCGGGGGCTACACCTTC. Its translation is CASSEAHGVGGYTF.

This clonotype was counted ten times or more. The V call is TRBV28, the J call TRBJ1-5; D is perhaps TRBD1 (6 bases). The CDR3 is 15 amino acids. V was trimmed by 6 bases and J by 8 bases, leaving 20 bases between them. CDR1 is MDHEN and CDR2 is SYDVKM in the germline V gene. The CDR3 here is CASSRTQGSEEPQHF. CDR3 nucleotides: TGTGCCAGCAGCCGAACTCAGGGGTCGGAGGAGCCCCAGCATTTT.

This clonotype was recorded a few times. The CDR3 spells CASLTPPTPRSEAFF. CDR3 DNA sequence: TGTGCCAGCCTCACCCCCCCCACCCCCCGTAGTGAAGCTTTCTTT. The chain has TRBV28 and TRBJ1-1; D is unclear. CDR3 size: 15 residues. Between the trimmed V and J ends, which lost 8 bases and 7 bases, there was a span of 23 bases. Germline CDR1 reads MDHEN; CDR2 reads SYDVKM. Combining the CDR3 with reference TRBV28 and TRBJ1-1 gives the whole variable domain DVKVTQSSRYLVKRTGEKVFLECVQDMDHENMFWYRQDPGLGLRLIYFSYDVKMKEKGDIPEGYSVSREKKERFSLILESASTNQTSMYLCASLTPPTPRSEAFFGQGTRLTVV.

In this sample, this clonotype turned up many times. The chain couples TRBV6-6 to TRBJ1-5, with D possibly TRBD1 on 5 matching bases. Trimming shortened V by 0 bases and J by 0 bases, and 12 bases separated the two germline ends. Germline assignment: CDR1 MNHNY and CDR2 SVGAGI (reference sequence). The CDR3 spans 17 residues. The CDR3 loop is CASSYSMGPGSNQPQHF. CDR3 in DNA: TGTGCCAGCAGTTACTCGATGGGGCCAGGTAGCAATCAGCCCCAGCATTTT.

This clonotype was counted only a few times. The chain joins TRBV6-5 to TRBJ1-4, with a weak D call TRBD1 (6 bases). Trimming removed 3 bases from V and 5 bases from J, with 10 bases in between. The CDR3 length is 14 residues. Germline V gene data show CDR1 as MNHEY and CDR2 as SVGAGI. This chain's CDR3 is CASSYLGGNEKLFF. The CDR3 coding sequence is TGTGCCAGCAGTTATCTCGGGGGCAATGAAAAACTGTTTTTT.

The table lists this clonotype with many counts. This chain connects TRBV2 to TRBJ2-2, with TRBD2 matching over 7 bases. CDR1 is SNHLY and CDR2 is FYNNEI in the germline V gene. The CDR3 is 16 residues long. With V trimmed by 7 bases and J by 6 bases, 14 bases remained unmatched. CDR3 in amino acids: CASTPLRAGASGELFF. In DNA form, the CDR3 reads TGTGCCAGCACCCCTCTTAGGGCGGGAGCCTCCGGGGAGCTGTTTTTT.

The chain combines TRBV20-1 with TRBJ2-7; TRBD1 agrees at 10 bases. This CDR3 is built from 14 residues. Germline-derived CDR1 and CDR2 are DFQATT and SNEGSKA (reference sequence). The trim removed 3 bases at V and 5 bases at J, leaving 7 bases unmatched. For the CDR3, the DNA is TGCAGTGCTAGTTTGGACAGGGGGTCTAACGAGCAGTACTTC. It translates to CSASLDRGSNEQYF.

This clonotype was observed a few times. The CDR3 coding sequence is TGTGCCAGTAGTTTGTTCGGACAGGGGTGGGAAGAGCAGTTCTTC. It is translated as CASSLFGQGWEEQFF. The chain carries TRBV19 and TRBJ2-1, with 9 bases lining up with TRBD1. The V gene end was trimmed by 5 bases and the J gene end by 10 bases; junction bases not matched to a gene: 12. CDR3 length equals 15 residues. CDR1 and CDR2 from the germline V gene are LNHDA and SQIVND (reference sequence).

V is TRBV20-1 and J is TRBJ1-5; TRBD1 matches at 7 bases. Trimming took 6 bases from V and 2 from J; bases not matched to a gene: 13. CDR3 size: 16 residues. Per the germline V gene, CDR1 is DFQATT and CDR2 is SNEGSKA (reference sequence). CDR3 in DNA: TGCAGTGCCAGTGGGATCGAGGGGGCTGGCAATCAGCCCCAGCATTTT. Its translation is CSASGIEGAGNQPQHF.

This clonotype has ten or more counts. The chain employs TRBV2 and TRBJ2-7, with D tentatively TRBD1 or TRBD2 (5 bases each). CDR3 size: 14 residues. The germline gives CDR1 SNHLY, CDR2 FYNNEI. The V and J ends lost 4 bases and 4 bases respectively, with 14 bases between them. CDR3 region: CASSGLGEFYEQYF. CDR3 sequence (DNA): TGTGCCAGCAGTGGTTTGGGGGAATTTTACGAGCAGTACTTC.

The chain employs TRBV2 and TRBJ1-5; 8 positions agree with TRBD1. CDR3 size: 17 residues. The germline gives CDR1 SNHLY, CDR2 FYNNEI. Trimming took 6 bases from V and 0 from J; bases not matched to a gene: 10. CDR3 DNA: TGTGCCAGCAGGCCGGGACAGGAGTTTAATAGCAATCAGCCCCAGCATTTT. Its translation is CASRPGQEFNSNQPQHF. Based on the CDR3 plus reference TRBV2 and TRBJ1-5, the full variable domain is EPEVTQTPSHQVTQMGQEVILRCVPISNHLYFYWYRQILGQKVEFLVSFYNNEISEKSEIFDDQFSVERPDGSNFTLKIRSTKLEDSAMYFCASRPGQEFNSNQPQHFGDGTRLSIL.

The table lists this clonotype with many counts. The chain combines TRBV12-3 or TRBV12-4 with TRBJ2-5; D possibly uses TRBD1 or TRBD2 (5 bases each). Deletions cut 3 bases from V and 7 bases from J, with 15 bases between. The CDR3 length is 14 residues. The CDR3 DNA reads TGTGCCAGCAGTTTTAGTGGGACCGCGGGGACCCAGTACTTC. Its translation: CASSFSGTAGTQYF.

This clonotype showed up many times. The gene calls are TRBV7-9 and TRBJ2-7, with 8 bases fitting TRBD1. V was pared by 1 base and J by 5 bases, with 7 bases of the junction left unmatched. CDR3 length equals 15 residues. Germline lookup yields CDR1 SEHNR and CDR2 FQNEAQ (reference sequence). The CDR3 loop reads CASSLVSPGQDEQYF. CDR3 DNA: TGTGCCAGCAGCTTAGTTTCCCCGGGACAGGACGAGCAGTACTTC.

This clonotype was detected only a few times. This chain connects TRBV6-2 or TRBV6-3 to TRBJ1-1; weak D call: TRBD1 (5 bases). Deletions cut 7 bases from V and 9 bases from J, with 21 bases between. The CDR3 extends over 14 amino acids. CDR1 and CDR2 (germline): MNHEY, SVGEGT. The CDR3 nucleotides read TGTGCCAGCATCAAAACCCTAGACGGGGACCAAGCTTTCTTT. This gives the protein CASIKTLDGDQAFF.

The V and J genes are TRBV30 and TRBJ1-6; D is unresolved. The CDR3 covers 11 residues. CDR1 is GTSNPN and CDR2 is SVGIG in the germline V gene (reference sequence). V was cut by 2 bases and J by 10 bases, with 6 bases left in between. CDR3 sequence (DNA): TGTGCCTGGAGTCGGTCCTCACCCCTCCACTTT. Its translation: CAWSRSSPLHF.

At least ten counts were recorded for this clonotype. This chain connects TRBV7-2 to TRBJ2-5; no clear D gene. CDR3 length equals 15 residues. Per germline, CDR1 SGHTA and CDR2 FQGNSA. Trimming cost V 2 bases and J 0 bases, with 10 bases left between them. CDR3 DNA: TGTGCCAGCAGCTTATCCGTATTGTACCAAGAGACCCAGTACTTC. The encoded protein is CASSLSVLYQETQYF.

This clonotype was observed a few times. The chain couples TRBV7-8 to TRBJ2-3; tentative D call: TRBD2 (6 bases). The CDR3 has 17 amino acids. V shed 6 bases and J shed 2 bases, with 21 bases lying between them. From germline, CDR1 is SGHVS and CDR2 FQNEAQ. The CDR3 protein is CASSLWVTSTFTDTQYF. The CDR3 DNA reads TGTGCCAGCAGTTTGTGGGTAACTAGCACCTTCACAGATACGCAGTATTTT.